Following are 7 T cell receptor beta chains from one sample sequenced in a study of tumor-infiltrating lymphocytes in primary liver carcinoma. DNA and RNA were both co-extracted from 20-30 mg of bulk tissue that had not been sorted. cDNA specific to TCR beta was made from 500 ng of total RNA, with a constant-region primer employed for priming. Amplification in three nested multiplex PCR rounds with slightly modified ARM-PCR gave rise to TCR beta libraries. It was with TRBV1-TRBV30 forward primers and a C-beta reverse primer that the first two PCR rounds were run, at 10 to 11 cycles each. From the multiplex PCR reads, TCRdb called clonotypes with MiXCR, one entry per CDR3 protein. The sample carries over 100,000 distinct CDR3 sequences, around 70% recorded once. Specimen: tumor-adjacent normal liver tissue. The receptors shown here come from a woman aged 55-69 years with primary liver carcinoma and hepatitis B virus infection.

This clonotype was seen a few times. The rearrangement uses TRBV30 and TRBJ1-1; maybe TRBD1 (5 bases). Trimming took off 4 bases at V and 4 bases at J, with 13 bases between the two ends. The germline gives CDR1 GTSNPN, CDR2 SVGIG (reference sequence). The CDR3 is made up of 13 amino acids. CDR3 sequence (DNA): TGTGCCTGGATAACAAGGGGAGTCACTGAAGCTTTCTTT. This codes for CAWITRGVTEAFF.

This clonotype was observed at least ten times. The chain recombines TRBV4-1 with TRBJ2-1, with 11 bases identical to TRBD2. The CDR3 has 15 residues. Germline V CDR1 and CDR2: MGHRA, YSYEKL. The J segment lost 7 bases and the V segment lost 4 bases, leaving 6 bases of the junction unmatched. As DNA, the CDR3 is TGCGCCAGCAGCCGGACTAGCGGGTTTTCTAATGAGCAGTTCTTC. Amino acids: CASSRTSGFSNEQFF.

The DNA for the CDR3 is TGTGCCAGCCAAGCGGGAGGTGGCACAGATACGCAGTATTTT. It codes for CASQAGGGTDTQYF. This chain joins TRBV2 and TRBJ2-3; 9 nucleotides agree with TRBD2. The germline V gene encodes CDR1 SNHLY and CDR2 FYNNEI. The CDR3 loop spans 14 amino acids. The junction had 4 bases not matched to a gene; V was cut back by 8 bases and J by 1 base.

J is TRBJ1-1 and V is TRBV7-9; tentatively, D is TRBD1 (5 bases). The V gene lost 7 bases and the J gene lost 0 bases, with 9 bases spanning the gap. CDR3 length: 13 amino acids. Germline V gives CDR1 SEHNR, CDR2 FQNEAQ (reference sequence). CDR3 bases: TGTGCCAGCACTATACAGGTGAACACTGAAGCTTTCTTT. It specifies CASTIQVNTEAFF.

This clonotype was picked up one time. An end of the junction does not agree with germline; a read error may underlie this. This sequence joins TRBV11-2 and TRBJ2-1, with no clear D. The CDR3 covers 12 residues. Per the germline V gene, CDR1 is SGHAT and CDR2 is FQNNGV. CDR3 in amino acids: CASSSRYKEQFF. For the CDR3, the DNA is TGTGCCAGCAGCTCCCGTTACAAAGAGCAGTTCTTC.

V gene TRBV11-2 combines with J gene TRBJ1-1, with D perhaps matching TRBD1 (5 bases). Deletions cut 3 bases from V and 3 bases from J, with 11 bases between. This CDR3 contains 14 residues. From germline, CDR1 is SGHAT and CDR2 FQNNGV. This CDR3 is CASSLGDGDTEAFF. CDR3 sequence (DNA): TGTGCCAGCAGCTTGGGGGATGGGGACACTGAAGCTTTCTTT.

Worth noting for this clonotype: Germline is not matched at one junction end, which may reflect a read error. The chain carries TRBV6-2 or TRBV6-3 and TRBJ2-5; 14 bases fit TRBD2. Germline CDR1 is MNHEY and CDR2 is SVGEGT. The CDR3 length is 16 residues. This CDR3 reads CASSTGLAGGQETQYF. The CDR3 region has the DNA TGTGCCAGTAGTACTGGACTAGCGGGGGGACAAGAGACCCAATACTTC.